The 28 T cell receptor beta chains given below trace back to one sample, sequenced in a study of blood T cell repertoires in COVID-19. Using immunoSEQ multiplex PCR, the repertoire was profiled, and TCRdb retains in-frame clones only, with some absent. The data show around 160,000 clones, with approximately 88% seen just once and less than 3% held by the top ten. Sequenced sample: peripheral blood. Receptors originate from a man in his 60s with acute or convalescent COVID-19.

The chain has TRBV6-6 and TRBJ2-7; possibly TRBD1 for D (5 bases). Germline CDR1 reads MNHNY; CDR2 reads SVGAGI (reference sequence). The CDR3 length is 14 residues. Trimming took 0 bases from V and 3 from J, leaving 9 bases between them. DNA for the CDR3: TGTGCCAGCAGTTACTCAGCGCAGGGCTACGAGCAGTACTTC. Protein: CASSYSAQGYEQYF.

The chain carries TRBV3-1 (or the pseudogene TRBV3-2) and TRBJ1-5, with no clear D. Trimming left V 0 bases short and J 1 base short, with 4 bases between. The CDR3 totals 14 residues. From germline, CDR1 is LGHDT and CDR2 YNNKEL (reference sequence). The CDR3 sequence: CASSQDLSNQPQHF. The CDR3 DNA is TGTGCCAGCAGCCAAGATTTAAGCAATCAGCCCCAGCATTTT.

The V gene is TRBV7-2, the J gene TRBJ1-4; D is possibly TRBD1 (6 bases). Deletions cut 5 bases from V and 3 bases from J, with 16 bases between. Per the germline V gene, CDR1 is SGHTA and CDR2 is FQGNSA. The CDR3 contains 16 residues. The CDR3 loop reads CASSPQGPRPNEKLFF. CDR3 DNA: TGTGCCAGCAGCCCCCAGGGGCCGCGACCTAATGAAAAACTGTTTTTT.

This clone was counted once. The V call is TRBV28, the J call TRBJ1-1, with D perhaps TRBD1 (5 bases). The CDR3 has 15 amino acids. Germline V gene data show CDR1 as MDHEN and CDR2 as SYDVKM. Trimming took off 2 bases at V and 1 base at J, with 11 bases between the two ends. CDR3 nucleotide sequence: TGTGCCAGCAGTTTACGGACAAGCAAGAACACTGAAGCTTTCTTT. Encoded protein: CASSLRTSKNTEAFF.

The chain employs TRBV7-8 and TRBJ1-6; the match to TRBD1 covers 9 bases. The CDR3 is made up of 20 amino acids. Germline-derived CDR1 and CDR2 are SGHVS and FQNEAQ. V was pared by 1 base and J by 1 base, with 11 bases of the junction left unmatched. The CDR3 region is CASSLVAGTGTGSYNSPLHF. The DNA of the CDR3 is TGTGCCAGCAGCTTAGTGGCCGGGACAGGGACTGGGTCCTATAATTCACCCCTCCACTTT.

The rearrangement uses TRBV6-5 and TRBJ1-4, with D possibly being TRBD1 (6 bases). This CDR3 comprises 15 residues. The germline gives CDR1 MNHEY, CDR2 SVGAGI. Trimming removed 5 bases at V and 5 bases at J, with 15 bases between. The CDR3 DNA reads TGTGCCAGCAGTAGCGGACAGTTACTAAATGAAAAACTGTTTTTT. This sequence encodes CASSSGQLLNEKLFF.

This chain links TRBV5-6 with TRBJ2-2, with TRBD1 matching over 8 bases. The CDR3 extends over 15 amino acids. CDR1 SGHDT and CDR2 YYEEEE come from the germline V gene. The ends lost 1 base at V and 3 bases at J; junction bases unmatched: 2. The CDR3 is CASSLWTGYTGELFF. CDR3 in DNA: TGTGCCAGCAGCTTGTGGACAGGGTACACCGGGGAGCTGTTTTTT.

The J gene is TRBJ2-3, the V gene TRBV3-1 (or the pseudogene TRBV3-2), with a weak D call TRBD2 (7 bases). CDR1 and CDR2 from the germline V gene are LGHDT and YNNKEL (reference sequence). The CDR3 extends over 16 amino acids. V dropped 4 bases and J dropped 2 bases, with 16 bases sitting between them. The CDR3 here is CASSLRGAPDTDTQYF. The CDR3 DNA follows: TGTGCCAGCAGCCTTCGGGGGGCACCCGACACAGATACGCAGTATTTT.

The chain has TRBV18 and TRBJ2-1, with 8 bases that match TRBD2. This CDR3 is 16 amino acids long. V shed 1 base and J 3 bases; nucleotides not matched to a gene: 5. The germline V gene encodes CDR1 KGHSH and CDR2 LQKENI. The CDR3 DNA reads as TGTGCCAGCTCACCACGGGGTCTAGCGGGCTACAATGAGCAGTTCTTC. Its translation is CASSPRGLAGYNEQFF.

The rearrangement links TRBV5-4 to TRBJ1-6; 8 bases align to TRBD1. This CDR3 contains 16 residues. V dropped 2 bases and J dropped 7; count of bases not matched to a gene: 8. CDR1 is SGHNT, CDR2 YYREEE, per germline (reference sequence). CDR3 in amino acids: CASSLRTGRGNSPLHF. CDR3 in DNA: TGTGCCAGCAGCTTACGGACAGGGAGAGGGAATTCACCCCTCCACTTT. The full variable domain, in which reference TRBV5-4 and TRBJ1-6 provide the parts outside the CDR3, is ETGVTQSPTHLIKTRGQQVTLRCSSQSGHNTVSWYQQALGQGPQFIFQYYREEENGRGNFPPRFSGLQFPNYSSELNVNALELDDSALYLCASSLRTGRGNSPLHFGNGTRLTVT.

V usage is TRBV25-1 and J usage is TRBJ1-2, with a tentative D call TRBD1 (6 bases). V dropped 3 bases and J dropped 2 bases, with 16 bases sitting between them. CDR3 length: 16 residues. The germline V gene has CDR1 MGHDK and CDR2 SYGVNS. CDR3 coding DNA: TGTGCCAGCAGTGACAGGGGAGCGATTCTAAACTATGGCTACACCTTC. Translation: CASSDRGAILNYGYTF.

For the CDR3, the DNA is TGTGCCGGATCGGACACGAATCAGCCCCAGCATTTT. This sequence encodes CAGSDTNQPQHF. The J gene is TRBJ1-5, the V gene TRBV19; weak D call: TRBD1 (5 bases). The CDR3 is 12 residues long. Germline-derived CDR1 and CDR2 are LNHDA and SQIVND (reference sequence). V shed 11 bases and J shed 4 bases, with 12 bases lying between them.

The rearrangement links TRBV4-1 to TRBJ2-7, with D possibly matching TRBD1 (5 bases). V lost 0 bases to trimming and J lost 6 bases, with 9 bases between them. This CDR3 region has 13 residues. The germline gives CDR1 MGHRA, CDR2 YSYEKL. The DNA of the CDR3 is TGCGCCAGCAGCCAAGATTGGGGCCGCGAGCAGTACTTC. Translating it yields CASSQDWGREQYF.

The CDR3 here is CASSMTSGIQETQYF. The CDR3 nucleotides read TGTGCCAGTAGTATGACTAGCGGGATTCAAGAGACCCAGTACTTC. J is TRBJ2-5 and V is TRBV19, with 11 nucleotides matching TRBD2. The CDR3 extends over 15 amino acids. J lost 2 bases, V lost 3 bases, and 2 bases had no gene match. Germline V gene data show CDR1 as LNHDA and CDR2 as SQIVND (reference sequence).

The chain joins TRBV4-1 to TRBJ1-3, with unresolved D. Germline V gives CDR1 MGHRA, CDR2 YSYEKL. This CDR3 is built from 14 residues. The germline V and J ends were trimmed by 0 bases and 4 bases, with 7 bases remaining between them. As DNA, the CDR3 is TGCGCCAGCAGCCAAGACCCCCTGGGAAACACCATATATTTT. It is translated as CASSQDPLGNTIYF.

This clone was counted a single time. The chain has TRBV15 and TRBJ2-5, with D possibly being TRBD1 (6 bases). Germline V CDR1 and CDR2: LNHNV, YYDKDF (reference sequence). The CDR3 totals 15 residues. The germline V and J ends were trimmed by 4 bases and 4 bases, with 16 bases remaining between them. The CDR3 DNA reads TGTGCCACCAGCACCCACATGGGACATTCAGAGACCCAGTACTTC. It encodes CATSTHMGHSETQYF.

J is TRBJ2-3 and V is TRBV2; 9 bases map to TRBD2. CDR1 and CDR2 (germline): SNHLY, FYNNEI. The CDR3 is 16 amino acids. The CDR3 DNA sequence: TGTGCTGCCACGATAGCGGGGGAGGCCGGCACAGATACGCAGTATTTT. This gives the protein CAATIAGEAGTDTQYF.

The chain links TRBV19 to TRBJ1-3; D is possibly TRBD1 (6 bases). Looked up from germline, CDR1 is LNHDA and CDR2 is SQIVND (reference sequence). V was trimmed by 7 bases and J by 2 bases, leaving 9 bases between them. The length of the CDR3 is 13 residues. The DNA of the CDR3 is TGTGCCAGTAAAGGGGGAACTGGAAACACCATATATTTT. It translates to CASKGGTGNTIYF. Full variable domain (rest looked up from reference TRBV19 and TRBJ1-3): DGGITQSPKYLFRKEGQNVTLSCEQNLNHDAMYWYRQDPGQGLRLIYYSQIVNDFQKGDIAEGYSVSREKKESFPLTVTSAQKNPTAFYLCASKGGTGNTIYFGEGSWLTVV.

V gene TRBV6-6 combines with J gene TRBJ1-1; D not certain. This CDR3 has 14 residues. In germline, CDR1 is MNHNY, CDR2 SVGAGI (reference sequence). The V gene lost 0 bases and the J gene lost 7 bases, with 12 bases spanning the gap. CDR3 sequence reads: CASSYSKRELEAFF. The CDR3 DNA sequence: TGTGCCAGCAGTTACTCGAAACGGGAGCTTGAAGCTTTCTTT.

The V call is TRBV19, the J call TRBJ2-7, with 8 bases that match TRBD1. V lost 9 bases and J lost 8; bases outside the gene matches: 15. CDR3 size: 14 residues. Germline V gives CDR1 LNHDA, CDR2 SQIVND (reference sequence). The CDR3 DNA sequence: TGTGCCAGCGCTTCGGGACAGGATCTTACGCAGCAGTACTTC. Its translation is CASASGQDLTQQYF.

This clone was picked up one time. This CDR3 reads CASSLKGSASPLHF. CDR3 nucleotides: TGTGCCAGCAGCTTGAAGGGGTCCGCTTCACCCCTCCACTTT. The V gene is TRBV5-6, the J gene TRBJ1-6, with TRBD1 as a possible D gene (5 bases). From germline, CDR1 is SGHDT and CDR2 YYEEEE. V was clipped by 1 base and J by 9 bases, with 11 bases between them. The CDR3 runs 14 residues. The full variable domain, completed using reference TRBV5-6 and TRBJ1-6, is DAGVTQSPTHLIKTRGQQVTLRCSPKSGHDTVSWYQQALGQGPQFIFQYYEEEERQRGNFPDRFSGHQFPNYSSELNVNALLLGDSALYLCASSLKGSASPLHFGNGTRLTVT.

This rearrangement joins TRBV27 to TRBJ1-5; possible D gene TRBD1, 5 bases. V was trimmed by 3 bases and J by 7 bases, leaving 13 bases between them. CDR3 length equals 14 residues. CDR1 and CDR2 from the germline V gene are MNHEY and SMNVEV (reference sequence). The CDR3 loop reads CASSFSQGRQPQHF. The CDR3 DNA follows: TGTGCCAGCAGTTTTTCGCAGGGCCGCCAGCCCCAGCATTTT.

This clone was seen a single time. This rearrangement joins TRBV6-5 to TRBJ1-5; 8 nucleotides line up with TRBD1. The germline V gene has CDR1 MNHEY and CDR2 SVGAGI. The junction had 4 bases not matched to a gene; V was cut back by 2 bases and J by 4 bases. This CDR3 is 15 amino acids long. DNA for the CDR3: TGTGCCAGCAGTTACCCGGACAGGGCGAATCAGCCCCAGCATTTT. Amino acid sequence: CASSYPDRANQPQHF.

The gene calls are TRBV4-1 and TRBJ2-5, with D perhaps matching TRBD1 (6 bases). Germline V gene data show CDR1 as MGHRA and CDR2 as YSYEKL. V was shortened by 4 bases and J by 0 bases, with 15 bases between the two germline ends. This CDR3 is built from 16 residues. CDR3 bases: TGCGCCAGCAGCCCCCCCGGGACACCGTACCAAGAGACCCAGTACTTC. Encoded protein: CASSPPGTPYQETQYF.

In its sample, this clone was seen a few times. This sequence joins TRBV4-1 and TRBJ1-2, with D uncertain. The CDR3 has 13 residues. V lost 0 bases and J 6 bases, leaving 8 bases between the germline ends. Germline V gives CDR1 MGHRA, CDR2 YSYEKL. CDR3 loop: CASSQDGLDGYTF. The CDR3 DNA sequence: TGCGCCAGCAGCCAAGACGGACTGGATGGCTACACCTTC.

The rearrangement links TRBV9 to TRBJ1-3, with no clear D. Trimming took 0 bases from V and 0 from J, leaving 16 bases between them. This CDR3 spans 18 amino acids. CDR1 is SGDLS and CDR2 is YYNGEE in the germline V gene. The DNA for the CDR3 is TGTGCCAGCAGCGTAGCTCCCTCCGTGCGGAGCTCTGGAAACACCATATATTTT. Translated, it gives CASSVAPSVRSSGNTIYF.

This clone showed up just once. The CDR3: CASSPTLPQGVYEQYF. In DNA form, the CDR3 reads TGCGCCAGCAGCCCCACCCTCCCGCAGGGGGTCTACGAGCAGTACTTC. This chain connects TRBV5-1 to TRBJ2-7; 7 positions match TRBD1. After removal of 4 bases from V and 3 bases from J, the junction contained 13 bases not matched to a gene. The CDR3 covers 16 residues. The germline CDR1 and CDR2 sequences are SGHRS and YFSETQ.

The chain employs TRBV6-2 or TRBV6-3 and TRBJ2-7; 10 nucleotides agree with TRBD1. This CDR3 is 16 amino acids long. V was clipped by 1 base and J by 2 bases; unmatched bases: 5. The germline V gene encodes CDR1 MNHEY and CDR2 SVGEGT. The CDR3 nucleotides read TGTGCCAGCAGTTACTGGGGGACAGGGGAGGCCTACGAGCAGTACTTC. Protein product: CASSYWGTGEAYEQYF.